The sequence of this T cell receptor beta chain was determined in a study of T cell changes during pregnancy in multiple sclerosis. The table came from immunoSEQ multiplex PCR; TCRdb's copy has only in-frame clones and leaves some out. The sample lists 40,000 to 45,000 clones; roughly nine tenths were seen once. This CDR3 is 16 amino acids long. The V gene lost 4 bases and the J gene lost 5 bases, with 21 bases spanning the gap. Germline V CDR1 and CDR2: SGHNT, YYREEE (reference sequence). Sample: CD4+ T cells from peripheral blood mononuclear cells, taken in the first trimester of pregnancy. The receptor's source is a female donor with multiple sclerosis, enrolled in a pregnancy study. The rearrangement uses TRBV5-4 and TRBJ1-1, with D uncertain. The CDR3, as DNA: TGTGCCAGCAGCCCCGGCGGTGCGTCAGAGGGAACTGAAGCTTTCTTT. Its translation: CASSPGGASEGTEAFF.